These T cell receptor beta chains were read from a single sample in a study of blood T cell repertoires in COVID-19. Profiled with immunoSEQ multiplex PCR; TCRdb holds only in-frame clones, not every one. This repertoire shows a few hundred thousand clones, approximately 87% found once; its top ten account for roughly 6.3%. Sequencing used peripheral blood. These receptor sequences come from a man between 60 and 75 years old with acute or convalescent COVID-19. CDR3s leave out the opening cysteine and the closing phenylalanine or tryptophan.

J | V | CDR3
TRBJ2-7 | TRBV19 | ASSMGTGFVYEQY
TRBJ2-2 | TRBV6-5 | ASSWQGANTGELF
TRBJ2-7 | TRBV5-1 | ASSPADRGLYEQY
TRBJ1-5 | TRBV5-8 | ASSRKPGQGRSNQPQH
TRBJ2-7 | TRBV5-4 | ASSTSGRANEQY
TRBJ1-6 | TRBV18 | ASSPTGARDSYNSPLH
TRBJ2-3 | TRBV7-9 | ASSLFRVRDTQY
TRBJ2-1 | TRBV19 | ASSIETGGRRINEQF
TRBJ2-6 | TRBV5-1 | ASSSFGRSGANVLT
TRBJ1-1 | TRBV18 | STRGAMGNTEAF
TRBJ2-5 | TRBV28 | ASSLSLRQYQETQY
TRBJ2-1 | TRBV27 | ASSLSAGEKATGNEQF
TRBJ2-5 | TRBV11-3 | ASSLGNSGTQETQY
TRBJ1-1 | TRBV30 | AWSETGWTEAF
TRBJ2-7 | TRBV20-1 | SASPPDSYEQY
TRBJ1-2 | TRBV10-3 | AISPDNTGVYGYT
TRBJ1-5 | TRBV30 | AWSTGTDNQPQH
TRBJ2-5 | TRBV28 | ASSFLSGGETQY
TRBJ1-2 | TRBV7-8 | ASSLAPGQGHYGYT
TRBJ1-5 | TRBV30 | AWSDWLGRVGQPQH
TRBJ2-2 | TRBV7-6 | ASAYSNPNTGELF
TRBJ2-6 | TRBV7-2 | ASSHRSSGANVLT
TRBJ2-3 | TRBV24-1 | ATSGQGWTDTQY
TRBJ2-3 | TRBV11-3 | ASSLGSRSDTQY
TRBJ1-5 | TRBV6-2/TRBV6-3 | ASSYSFRLDQPQH
TRBJ2-7 | TRBV10-2 | ASSPGSSYEQY
TRBJ2-3 | TRBV6-5 | ASSYLGSSTDTQY
TRBJ1-2 | TRBV5-8 | ASSFWDRFYGYT
TRBJ1-5 | TRBV2 | ASSGGGAGQPQH
TRBJ1-3 | TRBV7-8 | ASSPLTGVTGNTIY
TRBJ2-3 | TRBV6-6 | ASSSRDRGTDTQY
TRBJ2-5 | TRBV3-1/TRBV3-2 | ASSQESRGQHQETQY
TRBJ2-2 | TRBV27 | ASRGRGQGGELF
TRBJ2-1 | TRBV11-2 | ASSLDSAGGIYNEQF
TRBJ1-1 | TRBV7-8 | ASSDDRGWTEAF
TRBJ1-2 | TRBV20-1 | SASDRGGYT
TRBJ2-2 | TRBV2 | ASSDGLAGGIGELF
TRBJ1-6 | TRBV30 | AWSMGQANNSPLH
TRBJ2-2 | TRBV5-1 | ASSLGTLNTGELF
TRBJ2-7 | TRBV7-2 | ASNPNGGGGYEQY
TRBJ2-1 | TRBV29-1 | SVVGGKSSYNEQF
TRBJ1-1 | TRBV6-5 | ATSRGTSEAF
TRBJ1-4 | TRBV14 | ASSQVKGASSEKLF
TRBJ2-7 | TRBV27 | ASSLIPQGVAYEQY